A selection of T cell receptor beta chains follows, all from one sample in a study of beta chain features in type 1 diabetes. The method was immunoSEQ multiplex PCR; TCRdb's version includes in-frame clones alone and lacks a portion of them. Found here are about 340,000 clones, about 14% of them singletons; the top ten hold roughly 0.015%. The specimen was naive CD4+ T cells from blood. The receptors come from a woman between 18 and 30 years old with type 1 diabetes. Each CDR3 is given with its conserved first and last residue. D genes are given only for firm matches. Some rows have no size entry. The others give once, few or many, or a class for an expanded clone.

>few|TRBJ2-2|TRBV29-1|TRBD2
TGCAGCGTTGGCTGGACTAGCGGCGGGGAGCTGTTTTTT
CSVGWTSGGELFF
>.|TRBJ1-1|TRBV7-9|.
TGTGCCAGCAGCTTGTGGGGTAGCGACACTGAAGCTTTCTTT
CASSLWGSDTEAFF
>few|TRBJ2-5|TRBV5-1|.
TGCGCCAGCAGCTTGGGGCGGGAAGGGCCCACACGAGAGACCCAGTACTTC
CASSLGREGPTRETQYF
>.|TRBJ2-7|TRBV29-1|TRBD1
TGCAGCGTTGATACAGGGGTTTCCTACGAGCAGTACTTC
CSVDTGVSYEQYF
>few|TRBJ1-2|TRBV4-3|.
TGCGCCAGCAGCCAAGATGTAAGGGGGAATGGCTACACCTTC
CASSQDVRGNGYTF
>.|TRBJ2-5|TRBV27|TRBD2
TGTGCCAGCAGTTTAGGACTAGCGGGAGGCGGAGAGACCCAGTACTTC
CASSLGLAGGGETQYF
>few|TRBJ2-1|TRBV9|.
TGTGCCAGCAGCGCCATCGGAGCGGAGATAAATGAGCAGTTCTTC
CASSAIGAEINEQFF
>.|TRBJ2-3|TRBV14|TRBD1
TGTGCCAGCAGCCTACAGGGGAGTAGCACAGATACGCAGTATTTT
CASSLQGSSTDTQYF
>.|TRBJ2-6|TRBV28|.
TGTGCCAGCAGTTCGCGGATCCCTGGGGCCAACGTCCTGACTTTC
CASSSRIPGANVLTF
>few|TRBJ1-1|TRBV6-5|.
TGTGCCAGCAGTTACTCGACACAGGTGAACACTGAAGCTTTCTTT
CASSYSTQVNTEAFF
>.|TRBJ2-6|TRBV19|.
TGTGCCAGTAGGGACCAGGGACTCGGAGGGGCCAACGTCCTGACTTTC
CASRDQGLGGANVLTF
>few|TRBJ2-4|TRBV6-6|.
TGTGCCAGCAGTCACACACCTCTAGCCAAAAACATTCAGTACTTC
CASSHTPLAKNIQYF
>.|TRBJ1-5|TRBV5-1|.
TGCGCCAGCAGCTTGGGGCAGTTCCAGCCCCAGCATTTT
CASSLGQFQPQHF
>few|TRBJ1-2|TRBV28|.
TGTGCCAGCAGTTTGTTGGGTAGCGATGGCTACACCTTC
CASSLLGSDGYTF
>.|TRBJ2-7|TRBV9|.
TGTGCCAGCAGCCAGGACAGTGACTCCTACGAGCAGTACTTC
CASSQDSDSYEQYF
>.|TRBJ1-5|TRBV28|.
TGTGCCAGCAGTTTAAGCAATAGCAATCAGCCCCAGCATTTT
CASSLSNSNQPQHF
>.|TRBJ2-5|TRBV4-2|TRBD1
TGTGCCAGCAGCCAAGATGACAGGGGCTATACGGAGACCCAGTACTTC
CASSQDDRGYTETQYF
>.|TRBJ1-2|TRBV18|TRBD1
TGTGCCAGCTCACCCACCGGGACAGGCAACTATGGCTACACCTTC
CASSPTGTGNYGYTF
>.|TRBJ1-4|TRBV29-1|.
TGCAGCGTTGAACAGGGTAGTGAAAAACTGTTTTTT
CSVEQGSEKLFF
>few|TRBJ1-2|TRBV20-1|.
TGCAGTGCTAGAGTTGAGGGTGGCTACACCTTC
CSARVEGGYTF
>few|TRBJ2-7|TRBV21-1|.
TGTGCCAGCAGCAAGGATCGTCGGGGATCCAGGAACGAGCAGTACTTC
CASSKDRRGSRNEQYF
>.|TRBJ2-5|TRBV15|TRBD2
TGTGCCACCAGCAGAGATAACGCGGGAGACGAGACCCAGTACTTC
CATSRDNAGDETQYF
>.|TRBJ2-1|TRBV4-1|.
TGCGCCAGCAGCCAAGATTCCCTAGCGCGGACTGAGCAGTTCTTC
CASSQDSLARTEQFF
>few|TRBJ1-1|TRBV30|TRBD1
TGTGCCTGTACTCGGGGACAGGGTGTGTTGGACACTGAAGCTTTCTTT
CACTRGQGVLDTEAFF
>.|TRBJ1-2|TRBV18|TRBD1
TGTGCCAGCAGCTTCCGGGACAGCTATGGCTACACCTTC
CASSFRDSYGYTF
>few|TRBJ2-7|TRBV25-1|.
TGTGCCAGCAGTGATGAGGAGGTACTCTCCTACGAGCAGTACTTC
CASSDEEVLSYEQYF
>few|TRBJ1-2|TRBV29-1|.
TGCAGCGTTGACCCCCTGACAGGTTATGGCTACACCTTC
CSVDPLTGYGYTF
>.|TRBJ2-3|TRBV6-5|TRBD2
TGTGCCAGCAGTCGGCTAGCGGGAGCCGCAGATACGCAGTATTTT
CASSRLAGAADTQYF
>few|TRBJ2-5|TRBV30|.
TGTGCCTGGAGTATAGGTGTTTTGGGCAGTCAAGAGACCCAGTACTTC
CAWSIGVLGSQETQYF
>few|TRBJ1-4|TRBV30|TRBD1
TGTGCCTGGGATACGACAGGGTATAATGAAAAACTGTTTTTT
CAWDTTGYNEKLFF
>.|TRBJ2-7|TRBV28|TRBD2
TGTGCCAGCACCACAAGCGGGGGTGTCTCCTACGAGCAGTACTTC
CASTTSGGVSYEQYF
>.|TRBJ1-1|TRBV5-6|.
TGTGCCAGCAGCTTGCCCTTGAACACTGAAGCTTTCTTT
CASSLPLNTEAFF
>.|TRBJ2-2|TRBV6-5|.
TGTGCCAGCATTTCCCCCCTTGCCGGGGAGCTGTTTTTT
CASISPLAGELFF
>.|TRBJ2-1|TRBV30|TRBD1
TGTGCCTGGAGTCGTCCCCTGGGGGGGACAGGGGGCGTTGAGCAGTTCTTC
CAWSRPLGGTGGVEQFF
>few|TRBJ1-4|TRBV30|.
TGTGCCTGGAGTGTAGGGGATGTTGAAAAACTGTTTTTT
CAWSVGDVEKLFF
>.|TRBJ1-2|TRBV15|TRBD1
TGTGCCACCAGCGGAGCCTCGGACAGGGTCTCTGGCTACACCTTC
CATSGASDRVSGYTF
>.|TRBJ1-1|TRBV7-2|TRBD1
TGTGCCAGCAGCATCCGTTCGACAGGGGGTTCTGGTGAAGCTTTCTTT
CASSIRSTGGSGEAFF
>.|TRBJ1-2|TRBV7-2|.
TGTGCCAGCAGCCAGGACAGAAGCGAGGATGGCTACACCTTC
CASSQDRSEDGYTF
>.|TRBJ1-5|TRBV19|TRBD1
TGTGCCAGTAGTTGGGACAGCAGCAATCAGCCCCAGCATTTT
CASSWDSSNQPQHF
>.|TRBJ1-1|TRBV19|.
TGTGCCAGTACCCCACAAGACACGAACACTGAAGCTTTCTTT
CASTPQDTNTEAFF
>few|TRBJ2-7|TRBV19|.
TGTGCCAGTAGATCGCCGGGAGACTCCTACGAGCAGTACTTC
CASRSPGDSYEQYF
>.|TRBJ1-1|TRBV30|TRBD1
TGTGCCTGGAGGAAGACAGGGACCACTGAAGCTTTCTTT
CAWRKTGTTEAFF
>few|TRBJ2-1|TRBV7-9|.
TGTGCCAGCAGCTTTTCGACTCAGTACAATGAGCAGTTCTTC
CASSFSTQYNEQFF
>few|TRBJ2-5|TRBV7-9|.
TGTGCCAGCAGCTTAGTGAGGTACGAAGAGACCCAGTACTTC
CASSLVRYEETQYF
>few|TRBJ2-2|TRBV5-5|TRBD2
TGTGCCAGCAGCCACAAACCGGGACTAGCGGGCGGGGAGCTGTTTTTT
CASSHKPGLAGGELFF
>.|TRBJ1-2|TRBV18|.
TGTGCCAGCTCACCAGGTTGGCTCTATGGCTACACCTTC
CASSPGWLYGYTF
>.|TRBJ2-1|TRBV9|.
TGTGCCAGCAGCGTAGGGGCAGGGTACGATGAGCAGTTCTTC
CASSVGAGYDEQFF